Below, 15 T cell receptor beta chains from the same sample are listed, as sequenced in a study of T cells in Graves' hyperthyroidism and ophthalmopathy. RNA transcripts served as the template for amplifying TCR beta CDR3 regions. The TCR CDR3 first-round RT-PCR relied on the HTBI primer set. TCRdb fed the multiplex PCR reads into MiXCR, producing one record per CDR3 protein. The sample lists roughly 290,000 distinct CDR3 sequences, approximately 13% occurring once. The sample was blood. These receptor sequences come from a woman aged 40 to 55 with Graves' hyperthyroidism.

The CDR3 DNA follows: TGCAGCGTTGAAGGCCTTTACACCGGGGAGCTGTTTTTT. Its translation is CSVEGLYTGELFF. This chain joins TRBV29-1 and TRBJ2-2; D not certain. The germline V and J ends were trimmed by 1 base and 3 bases, with 6 bases remaining between them. Germline V CDR1 and CDR2: SQVTM, ANQGSEA. The CDR3 spans 13 residues.

This clonotype was seen a few times. This chain connects TRBV28 to TRBJ1-4; D is perhaps TRBD1 (5 bases). V was trimmed by 6 bases and J by 7 bases, leaving 15 bases between them. This CDR3 has 14 amino acids. Germline-derived CDR1 and CDR2 are MDHEN and SYDVKM. In DNA, the CDR3 is TGTGCCAGCAGCGAAGGGGCCGATCTTGAAAAACTGTTTTTT. This gives the protein CASSEGADLEKLFF.

This clonotype showed up many times. This chain connects TRBV19 to TRBJ1-5, with 11 bases lining up with TRBD1. The CDR3 is made up of 17 amino acids. V shed 1 base and J 6 bases; nucleotides not matched to a gene: 8. Germline V lookup: CDR1 LNHDA, CDR2 SQIVND (reference sequence). The CDR3 sequence: CASSIGMDRGPGQPQHF. The CDR3 DNA is TGTGCCAGTAGTATAGGTATGGACAGGGGGCCCGGTCAGCCCCAGCATTTT. Full variable domain (outside the CDR3, taken from reference TRBV19 and TRBJ1-5): DGGITQSPKYLFRKEGQNVTLSCEQNLNHDAMYWYRQDPGQGLRLIYYSQIVNDFQKGDIAEGYSVSREKKESFPLTVTSAQKNPTAFYLCASSIGMDRGPGQPQHFGDGTRLSIL.

V is TRBV20-1 and J is TRBJ2-5; 7 bases align to TRBD2. CDR3 length: 13 amino acids. Trimming removed 5 bases from V and 5 bases from J; junction bases left unmatched: 8. CDR1 and CDR2 from the germline V gene are DFQATT and SNEGSKA (reference sequence). The CDR3 protein is CSADYRGGETQYF. CDR3 sequence (DNA): TGCAGTGCTGACTATCGGGGAGGGGAGACCCAGTACTTC.

At least ten counts were recorded for this clonotype. The chain links TRBV13 to TRBJ1-1, with D possibly being TRBD1 (5 bases). V lost 3 bases and J 11 bases, leaving 16 bases between the germline ends. The CDR3 covers 13 residues. Germline CDR1 PRHDT, CDR2 FYEKMQ (reference sequence). In DNA, the CDR3 is TGTGCCAGCAGCTTCCCGGGGGGTAGGGTGGCTTTCTTT. Translating it yields CASSFPGGRVAFF.

This clonotype was counted at least ten times. This sequence joins TRBV27 and TRBJ1-5, with D tentatively TRBD1 (5 bases). The V end lost 5 bases, the J end lost 8 bases, and 16 bases lay between the germline ends. The CDR3 runs 14 residues. CDR1 and CDR2 from the germline V gene are MNHEY and SMNVEV (reference sequence). The CDR3, as DNA: TGTGCCAGCAGTCCTGGGACGAAGTGGGAGCCCCAGCATTTT. Encoded protein: CASSPGTKWEPQHF.

This clonotype has just a few counts. The chain uses TRBV7-9 and TRBJ2-3; D not resolved. V gave up 3 bases and J gave up 5 bases, with 3 bases separating them. The CDR3 extends over 11 amino acids. Germline loops: CDR1 SEHNR, CDR2 FQNEAQ (reference sequence). CDR3 residues: CASSFQDTQYF. DNA of the CDR3: TGTGCCAGCAGCTTCCAAGATACGCAGTATTTT.

This clonotype was seen repeatedly, ten times or more. The J gene is TRBJ2-2, the V gene TRBV11-2; D is ambiguous. CDR1 and CDR2 (germline): SGHAT, FQNNGV. The length of the CDR3 is 16 residues. V lost 0 bases and J lost 2, with 10 bases in between. The CDR3 spells CASSLESRQNTGELFF. CDR3 coding DNA: TGTGCCAGCAGCTTAGAAAGCAGACAAAACACCGGGGAGCTGTTTTTT.

J is TRBJ1-5 and V is TRBV6-1; 7 bases align to TRBD1. CDR3 length: 14 amino acids. The V and J ends lost 7 bases and 10 bases, in that order; junction bases with no gene match: 13. The germline V gene encodes CDR1 MNHNS and CDR2 SASEGT. This CDR3 is CASMQRQGGIPQHF. CDR3 nucleotide sequence: TGTGCCAGCATGCAGAGGCAGGGGGGTATCCCCCAGCATTTT.

Details on this clonotype: A much larger clone is a single base away; this may be a read error. The gene calls are TRBV27 and TRBJ1-2; possible D gene TRBD1, 5 bases. Germline assignment: CDR1 MNHEY and CDR2 SMNVEV (reference sequence). The CDR3 totals 17 residues. CDR3 region: CATSDFHPGGADYGYTF. CDR3 bases: TGTGCCACCAGTGATTTCCACCCCGGGGGAGCGGACTATGGCTACACCTTC.

This clonotype was seen ten or more times. The CDR3 sequence: CASSKGFNQPQHF. Written as DNA, the CDR3 is TGTGCCAGCTCTAAGGGCTTCAATCAGCCCCAGCATTTT. V gene TRBV11-2 combines with J gene TRBJ1-5, with unresolved D. Germline-derived CDR1 and CDR2 are SGHAT and FQNNGV. There are 13 residues in the CDR3. V was cut by 8 bases and J by 3 bases, with 11 bases left in between.

In the case of this clonotype: A much larger clone lies one base from this, so it may be a read error. The conserved final phenylalanine or tryptophan is absent from the CDR3, which likely points to a read error. The chain carries TRBV11-2 and TRBJ1-1, with D uncertain. Germline V gives CDR1 SGHAT, CDR2 FQNNGV. V lost 0 bases and J 2 bases, leaving 13 bases between the germline ends. The CDR3 has 16 amino acids. The CDR3 region has the DNA TGTGCCAGCAGCTTAGATGGGGTTTTTGGAAACACTGAAGCTTTCCTT. Its protein product is CASSLDGVFGNTEAFL.

This clonotype was recorded at least ten times. The chain carries TRBV20-1 and TRBJ2-5, with 10 nucleotides matching TRBD1. Trimming took 6 bases from V and 5 from J; bases not matched to a gene: 9. Germline V gives CDR1 DFQATT, CDR2 SNEGSKA (reference sequence). This CDR3 spans 14 amino acids. This chain's CDR3 is CSATGTGAEETQYF. CDR3 nucleotide sequence: TGCAGTGCGACCGGGACAGGGGCGGAGGAGACCCAGTACTTC.

This clonotype was observed many times. The V gene is TRBV6-1, the J gene TRBJ1-1, with D possibly TRBD1 on 5 matching bases. The CDR3 loop spans 15 amino acids. Germline loops: CDR1 MNHNS, CDR2 SASEGT. With 2 bases removed from V and 0 bases from J, the gap between germline ends came to 10 bases. In DNA, the CDR3 is TGTGCCAGCAGTGAATGGGACGGAATGAACACTGAAGCTTTCTTT. This sequence encodes CASSEWDGMNTEAFF.

The table lists this clonotype with many counts. The chain is built from TRBV27 and TRBJ2-3; 7 nucleotides line up with TRBD1. CDR1 is MNHEY, CDR2 SMNVEV, per germline (reference sequence). Trimming took 5 bases from V and 2 from J; bases not matched to a gene: 4. The CDR3 covers 14 residues. CDR3 sequence (DNA): TGTGCCAGCAGTGCCGACAGGGCCACAGATACGCAGTATTTT. Translation: CASSADRATDTQYF.